The entry below gives a single T cell receptor beta chain sequence along with its context. Its matching antigen is unknown. CDR1 and CDR2 from the germline V gene are PRHDT and FYEKMQ (reference sequence). The CDR3 contains 13 residues. The V segment lost 1 base and the J segment 11 bases; nucleotides outside the gene matches: 6. Generated by immunoSEQ multiplex PCR, the TCRdb table keeps only in-frame clones and is missing some. This table holds under 75,000 clones, 80% to 95% found once. The data are from a study of lymphopenia after photon versus proton radiotherapy. The study, taken as a whole, reports: Survival link was tested only in deceased patients; proton benefit remains a possibility. Under photons, naive T cells and diversity fell while effector/memory populations rose. Oligoclonal CD8+ Temra expansion after nadir drove photon patients' diversity drop. A bigger post-nadir fall in TCR diversity correlated inversely with survival time in deceased patients.

The source material was peripheral blood, sampled from a patient treated with photon-based radiotherapy. The receptor comes from a middle-aged woman with cholangiocarcinoma. The chain links TRBV13 to TRBJ1-1, with TRBD1 identical over 8 bases. Here the CDR3 DNA reads TGTGCCAGCAGCTTAGCAGCAGGGGGCGCGGCTTTCTTT. Protein product: CASSLAAGGAAFF.